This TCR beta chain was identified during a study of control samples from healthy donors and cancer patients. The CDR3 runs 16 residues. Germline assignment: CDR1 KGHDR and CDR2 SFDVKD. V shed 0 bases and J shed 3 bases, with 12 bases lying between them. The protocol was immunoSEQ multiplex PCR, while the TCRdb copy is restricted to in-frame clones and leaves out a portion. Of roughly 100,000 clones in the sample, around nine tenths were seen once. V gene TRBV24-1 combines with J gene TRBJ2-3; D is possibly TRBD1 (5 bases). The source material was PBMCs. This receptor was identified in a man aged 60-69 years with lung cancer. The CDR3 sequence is CATSDLLGVGTDTQYF. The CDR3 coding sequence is TGTGCCACCAGTGATTTGTTAGGGGTGGGTACAGATACGCAGTATTTT.